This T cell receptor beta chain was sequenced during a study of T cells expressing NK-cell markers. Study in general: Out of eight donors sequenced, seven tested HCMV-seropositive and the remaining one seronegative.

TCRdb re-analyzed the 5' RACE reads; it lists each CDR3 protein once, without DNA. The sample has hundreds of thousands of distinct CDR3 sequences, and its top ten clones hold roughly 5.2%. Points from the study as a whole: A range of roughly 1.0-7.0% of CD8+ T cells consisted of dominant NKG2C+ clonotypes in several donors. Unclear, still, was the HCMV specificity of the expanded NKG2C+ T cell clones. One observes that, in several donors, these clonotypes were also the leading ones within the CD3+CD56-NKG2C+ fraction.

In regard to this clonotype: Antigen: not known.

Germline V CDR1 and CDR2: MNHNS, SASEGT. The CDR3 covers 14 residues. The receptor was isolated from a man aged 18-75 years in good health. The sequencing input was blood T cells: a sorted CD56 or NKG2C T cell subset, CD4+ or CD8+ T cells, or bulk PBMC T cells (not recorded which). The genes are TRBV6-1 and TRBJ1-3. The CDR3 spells CASRVARGGNTIYF.